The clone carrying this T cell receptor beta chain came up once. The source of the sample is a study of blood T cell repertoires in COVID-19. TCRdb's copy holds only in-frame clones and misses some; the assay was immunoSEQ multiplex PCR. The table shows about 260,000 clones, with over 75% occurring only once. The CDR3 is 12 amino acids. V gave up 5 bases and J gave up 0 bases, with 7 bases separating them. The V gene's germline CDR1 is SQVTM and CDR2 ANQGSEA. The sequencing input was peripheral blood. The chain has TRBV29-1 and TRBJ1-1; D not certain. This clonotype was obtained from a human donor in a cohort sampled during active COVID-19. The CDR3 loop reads CSVRGMNTEAFF. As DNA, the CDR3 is TGCAGCGTTCGGGGAATGAACACTGAAGCTTTCTTT.